The 14 T cell receptor beta chains given below trace back to one sample, sequenced in a study of regulatory T cells in long-lasting Graves disease. Building the TCR beta libraries relied on iRepertoire HTBI primers, and CDR3 regions underwent Arm-PCR. TCRdb used MiXCR to reprocess the multiplex PCR reads, holding one entry per CDR3 protein. The repertoire holds approximately 250,000 distinct CDR3 sequences, around 18% seen once, with less than 25% in the top ten. Time point noted: newly diagnosed GD, antithyroid drugs for less than 3 months. Isolated PBMC RNA provided the starting material for the TCR library. The sequencing here drew on peripheral blood mononuclear cells (PBMCs), taken at new diagnosis, from a patient treated with antithyroid drugs. The source is a female donor with Graves disease.

Ten or more counts support this clonotype. The chain employs TRBV7-3 and TRBJ2-5; 11 bases are shared with TRBD2. Losses at the gene ends were 5 bases for V and 5 bases for J; bases not matched to a gene: 4. The length of the CDR3 is 14 residues. CDR1 is SGHTA, CDR2 FQGTGA, per germline. In DNA, the CDR3 is TGTGCCAGCAGCACCACTAGCGGGAGTGAGACCCAGTACTTC. Amino acids: CASSTTSGSETQYF.

In this sample, this clonotype turned up once. A far larger clone is a single base away, which makes a read error likely. The J gene is TRBJ2-5, the V gene TRBV30; D possibly corresponds to TRBD1 (6 bases). The J call is in doubt because the DNA end fits TRBJ2-1 better. Germline V gives CDR1 GTSNPN, CDR2 SVGIG (reference sequence). The CDR3 consists of 16 residues. The CDR3 DNA reads as TGTGCCTGGAGTGGAGGGGCCGCAGGGGCTGGCAATGGGCAGTTCTTC. Translation gives CAWSGGAAGAGNGQFF.

This clonotype was picked up many times. This chain joins TRBV29-1 and TRBJ2-1; the match to TRBD2 covers 12 bases. Losses at the gene ends were 7 bases for V and 1 base for J; bases not matched to a gene: 5. The CDR3 loop spans 15 amino acids. CDR1 is SQVTM and CDR2 is ANQGSEA in the germline V gene. The CDR3 bases are TGCAGCGCATCTAGCGGGAGGGCTTCCTACAATGAGCAGTTCTTC. This translates into CSASSGRASYNEQFF.

This clonotype has a count of ten or more. The chain joins TRBV2 to TRBJ1-5; 8 bases map to TRBD1. After removal of 10 bases from V and 6 bases from J, the junction contained 14 bases not matched to a gene. CDR1 is SNHLY, CDR2 FYNNEI, per germline. The CDR3 sequence is 15 residues long. In DNA form, the CDR3 reads TGTGCCACCTCAATGGGACAGGCGAAGCGTCAGCCCCAGCATTTT. Its protein product is CATSMGQAKRQPQHF.

This clonotype was counted at least ten times. V gene TRBV6-1 combines with J gene TRBJ1-6; D is uncertain. The V end lost 1 base, the J end lost 10 bases, and 8 bases lay between the germline ends. Germline lookup yields CDR1 MNHNS and CDR2 SASEGT. This CDR3 spans 13 amino acids. This chain's CDR3 is CASSEEVGSPLHF. The CDR3 DNA is TGTGCCAGCAGTGAAGAAGTTGGATCACCCCTCCACTTT.

This clonotype was picked up a small number of times. The gene calls are TRBV6-1 and TRBJ2-3; TRBD2 matches at 9 bases. In germline, CDR1 is MNHNS, CDR2 SASEGT. J was trimmed by 4 bases and V by 3 bases; bases with no gene match: 5. The CDR3 runs 15 residues. This chain's CDR3 is CASSDRAGGPDTQYF. The CDR3 bases are TGTGCCAGCAGTGACAGGGCGGGAGGGCCAGATACGCAGTATTTT.

This clonotype was counted ten times or more. The chain carries TRBV2 and TRBJ2-2; maybe TRBD1 (6 bases). Per germline, CDR1 SNHLY and CDR2 FYNNEI. Trimming took off 3 bases at V and 4 bases at J, with 18 bases between the two ends. The CDR3 has 17 residues. Written as DNA, the CDR3 is TGTGCCAGCAGTGAGACTACAGGGTCTGTAAGCACCGGGGAGCTGTTTTTT. Protein sequence: CASSETTGSVSTGELFF.

This clonotype has more than one count but fewer than ten. The V gene is TRBV6-1, the J gene TRBJ2-1, with D possibly matching TRBD2 (6 bases). Looked up from germline, CDR1 is MNHNS and CDR2 is SASEGT. V dropped 10 bases and J dropped 8 bases, with 21 bases sitting between them. The CDR3 extends over 14 amino acids. In nucleotides, the CDR3 is TGTGCCACTCTCCCGGGACTCGGTAGCTATGAGCAGTTCTTC. Residues: CATLPGLGSYEQFF.

This clonotype was seen at least ten times. The rearrangement uses TRBV29-1 and TRBJ1-1; D not resolved. Germline CDR1 reads SQVTM; CDR2 reads ANQGSEA. The germline V and J ends were trimmed by 1 base and 1 base, with 4 bases remaining between them. The CDR3 has 12 residues. The CDR3 DNA follows: TGCAGCGTTGAAGGAGGGAACACTGAAGCTTTCTTT. It translates to CSVEGGNTEAFF.

This chain joins TRBV6-1 and TRBJ1-1, with D tentatively TRBD1 (6 bases). V was shortened by 0 bases and J by 10 bases, with 15 bases between the two germline ends. The CDR3 contains 14 residues. Germline CDR1 is MNHNS and CDR2 is SASEGT. The CDR3 reads CASSEARGGAVAFF. As DNA, the CDR3 is TGTGCCAGCAGTGAAGCGCGGGGGGGGGCGGTAGCTTTCTTT.

The chain couples TRBV4-3 to TRBJ1-1; D unresolved. The CDR3 sequence is 14 residues long. Looked up from germline, CDR1 is LGHNA and CDR2 is YSLEER. Trimming removed 0 bases from V and 1 base from J, with 6 bases in between. The DNA for the CDR3 is TGCGCCAGCAGCCAAGAGCGGGCGAACACTGAAGCTTTCTTT. It translates to CASSQERANTEAFF.

This clonotype appeared many times. The gene calls are TRBV14 and TRBJ2-5, with 10 positions matching TRBD2. V lost 6 bases, J lost 5 bases, and 6 bases stayed unmatched. CDR1 is SGHDN and CDR2 is FVKESK in the germline V gene. The CDR3 has 14 residues. This CDR3 reads CASRPSGSGETQYF. The CDR3 DNA sequence: TGTGCCAGCAGACCTAGCGGGAGCGGGGAGACCCAGTACTTC.

In its sample, this clonotype was seen many times. This rearrangement joins TRBV7-2 to TRBJ2-7; tentative D call: TRBD2 (7 bases). Trimming took off 4 bases at V and 3 bases at J, with 19 bases between the two ends. Germline-derived CDR1 and CDR2 are SGHTA and FQGNSA. This CDR3 has 16 amino acids. CDR3 region: CASSWGGALDGYEQYF. As DNA, the CDR3 is TGTGCCAGCAGCTGGGGGGGGGCGCTGGACGGCTACGAGCAGTACTTC.

This clonotype was seen ten or more times. This CDR3 reads CASSLTLADTQYF. The CDR3 DNA sequence: TGTGCCAGCAGCTTGACCCTAGCAGATACGCAGTATTTT. The chain couples TRBV7-3 to TRBJ2-3; no definite D call. Per germline, CDR1 SGHTA and CDR2 FQGTGA. The CDR3 has 13 amino acids. V lost 3 bases and J 4 bases, leaving 8 bases between the germline ends.